This passage covers 25 T cell receptor beta chains from one sample sequenced in a study of T cell responses to AZD1222 COVID-19 vaccine. Measured with immunoSEQ multiplex PCR; TCRdb has only the in-frame clones, and not every one. Found here are about 160,000 clones, 91% of them singletons; the top ten hold 1.5% to 2%. The material sequenced was peripheral blood, taken on day 0 of AZD1222 vaccination. The receptors were gathered from an adult in good health.

The chain has TRBV6-4 and TRBJ1-1; D gene ambiguous. Trimming stripped 4 bases from V and 13 bases from J, with 10 bases between. The CDR3 consists of 10 residues. Germline CDR1 is MRHNA and CDR2 is SNTAGT. The CDR3 spells CASSAPRYFF. CDR3 nucleotide sequence: TGTGCCAGCAGTGCCCCTCGGTATTTCTTT.

The chain employs TRBV7-2 and TRBJ1-1, with D hard to call. The CDR3 runs 16 residues. V was pared by 1 base and J by 0 bases, with 12 bases between. Germline CDR1 and CDR2: SGHTA and FQGNSA. The CDR3 reads CASSLDLWVMNTEAFF. The CDR3 DNA is TGTGCCAGCAGCTTAGATCTCTGGGTTATGAACACTGAAGCTTTCTTT.

This chain links TRBV11-2 with TRBJ2-7, with a possible D match to TRBD1 (5 bases). V shed 5 bases and J shed 6 bases, with 8 bases lying between them. This CDR3 spans 11 amino acids. Germline assignment: CDR1 SGHAT and CDR2 FQNNGV. The CDR3 DNA follows: TGTGCCAGCAGCGATAGGGGCGAGCAGTACTTC. Translated: CASSDRGEQYF.

In this sample, this clone turned up once. The chain has TRBV9 and TRBJ1-1; D gene ambiguous. Germline loops: CDR1 SGDLS, CDR2 YYNGEE. Between the trimmed V and J ends, which lost 0 bases and 7 bases, there was a span of 7 bases. This CDR3 has 12 amino acids. The CDR3 here is CASSVDLYEAFF. Here the CDR3 DNA reads TGTGCCAGCAGCGTAGATTTGTATGAAGCTTTCTTT.

The chain employs TRBV24-1 and TRBJ2-7; TRBD1 is a possible D gene (5 bases). CDR3 length: 13 amino acids. Per the germline V gene, CDR1 is KGHDR and CDR2 is SFDVKD. V was pared by 0 bases and J by 4 bases, with 6 bases between. The CDR3 loop reads CATSDLQGYEQYF. In DNA, the CDR3 is TGTGCCACCAGTGATTTGCAGGGATACGAGCAGTACTTC.

This clone showed up just once. This chain connects TRBV23-1 to TRBJ1-5; D perhaps matches TRBD1 (6 bases). TRBV23-1 is marked as an open reading frame, function uncertain. The CDR3 loop spans 15 amino acids. Trimming shortened V by 6 bases and J by 1 base, and 13 bases separated the two germline ends. The CDR3 is CASRKTGNSNQPQHF. The CDR3 bases are TGCGCCAGCAGGAAAACAGGGAACAGCAATCAGCCCCAGCATTTT.

The chain uses TRBV5-6 and TRBJ2-7; D call uncertain. The CDR3 extends over 12 amino acids. V lost 0 bases and J 5 bases, leaving 6 bases between the germline ends. The germline V gene has CDR1 SGHDT and CDR2 YYEEEE. CDR3 region: CASSLVPDEQYF. In nucleotides, the CDR3 is TGTGCCAGCAGCTTGGTCCCAGACGAGCAGTACTTC.

The rearrangement links TRBV6-5 to TRBJ2-7; 12 bases fit TRBD1. V was clipped by 6 bases and J by 5 bases; unmatched bases: 2. Per germline, CDR1 MNHEY and CDR2 SVGAGI. The CDR3 sequence is 13 residues long. The CDR3 region has the DNA TGTGCCAGCAGAGGGACAGGGGGCGACGAGCAGTACTTC. It is translated as CASRGTGGDEQYF.

This clone was found a few times. This sequence joins TRBV5-6 and TRBJ2-5, with a weak D call TRBD1 (6 bases). Germline V lookup: CDR1 SGHDT, CDR2 YYEEEE. The CDR3 spans 14 residues. The V and J ends lost 5 bases and 3 bases respectively, with 14 bases between them. CDR3 DNA sequence: TGTGCCAGCAGGGCTGGGGGCAGAGAAGAGACCCAGTACTTC. The encoded protein is CASRAGGREETQYF.

DNA for the CDR3: TGTGCCAGTAGTAGGGACCGAGGGACTGAAGCTTTCTTT. Translation: CASSRDRGTEAFF. This rearrangement joins TRBV19 to TRBJ1-1, with D perhaps TRBD1 (5 bases). Germline CDR1 reads LNHDA; CDR2 reads SQIVND (reference sequence). Trimming removed 4 bases at V and 5 bases at J, with 11 bases between. The CDR3 is 13 amino acids. Variable domain in full (rest from reference TRBV19 and TRBJ1-1): DGGITQSPKYLFRKEGQNVTLSCEQNLNHDAMYWYRQDPGQGLRLIYYSQIVNDFQKGDIAEGYSVSREKKESFPLTVTSAQKNPTAFYLCASSRDRGTEAFFGQGTRLTVV.

The chain has TRBV14 and TRBJ1-2, with 10 nucleotides matching TRBD1. Germline V lookup: CDR1 SGHDN, CDR2 FVKESK. Unmatched junction bases numbered 1, after V lost 4 bases and J lost 5 bases. The CDR3 consists of 13 residues. CDR3 DNA sequence: TGTGCCAGCAGCCGGGACAGGGGATATGGCTACACCTTC. Translated, it gives CASSRDRGYGYTF.

CDR3 residues: CASSYSREPNQPQHF. Here the CDR3 DNA reads TGTGCCAGCAGTTACTCAAGGGAACCCAATCAGCCCCAGCATTTT. The chain recombines TRBV6-6 with TRBJ1-5, with no clear D. There are 15 residues in the CDR3. The V gene's germline CDR1 is MNHNY and CDR2 SVGAGI (reference sequence). Trimming shortened V by 0 bases and J by 3 bases, and 9 bases separated the two germline ends.

Note on this clone: The germline gene is not matched at one end of the junction; a read error may be the cause. The chain is built from TRBV19 and TRBJ1-1; perhaps TRBD1 as D (5 bases). This CDR3 spans 13 amino acids. From germline, CDR1 is LNHDA and CDR2 SQIVND (reference sequence). The CDR3 DNA reads as TGTGCCAGCAGTATTGGGGGTTTTGGTGAAGCTTTCTTT. The encoded protein is CASSIGGFGEAFF.

J is TRBJ2-1 and V is TRBV11-3, with TRBD2 matching over 9 bases. Germline assignment: CDR1 SGHNT and CDR2 YENEEA. The CDR3 has 15 residues. The J segment lost 5 bases and the V segment lost 5 bases, leaving 7 bases of the junction unmatched. CDR3 in amino acids: CASSRSGRGHNEQFF. DNA of the CDR3: TGTGCCAGCAGCCGTAGCGGGAGAGGACACAATGAGCAGTTCTTC.

The chain combines TRBV9 with TRBJ2-7; 9 bases align to TRBD1. The J segment lost 3 bases and the V segment lost 2 bases, leaving 3 bases of the junction unmatched. The CDR3 contains 14 residues. CDR1 and CDR2 from the germline V gene are SGDLS and YYNGEE. The CDR3 coding sequence is TGTGCCAGCAGCGTCCGACAGGGGGACTACGAGCAGTACTTC. Amino acids: CASSVRQGDYEQYF.

V is TRBV2 and J is TRBJ1-2, with 8 bases lining up with TRBD1. V lost 6 bases and J lost 4; bases outside the gene matches: 7. CDR1 SNHLY and CDR2 FYNNEI come from the germline V gene. CDR3 length: 14 residues. The chain's CDR3 is CASSDRGTSYGYTF. The CDR3 DNA sequence: TGTGCCAGCAGCGACAGGGGAACCTCCTATGGCTACACCTTC.

The chain employs TRBV5-1 and TRBJ1-1; 8 bases line up with TRBD1. Germline V gene lookup returns CDR1 SGHRS and CDR2 YFSETQ. The junction had 2 bases not matched to a gene; V was cut back by 4 bases and J by 6 bases. The CDR3 contains 12 residues. The CDR3 DNA reads as TGCGCCAGCAGCCTGACAGGGGCTGAAGCTTTCTTT. This gives the protein CASSLTGAEAFF. Full variable domain (outside the CDR3, taken from reference TRBV5-1 and TRBJ1-1): KAGVTQTPRYLIKTRGQQVTLSCSPISGHRSVSWYQQTPGQGLQFLFEYFSETQRNKGNFPGRFSGRQFSNSRSEMNVSTLELGDSALYLCASSLTGAEAFFGQGTRLTVV.

A word on this clone: Different DNA sequences within this sample yield the same CDR3. This chain uses TRBV15 with TRBJ1-3, with unresolved D. The germline V gene has CDR1 LNHNV and CDR2 YYDKDF (reference sequence). This CDR3 is built from 23 residues. The germline V and J ends were trimmed by 3 bases and 4 bases, with 37 bases remaining between them. CDR3 region: CATSRFKNFRQVTLETPGNTIYF. CDR3 nucleotide sequence: TGTGCCACCAGCAGGTTTAAAAACTTTAGGCAGGTCACTCTGGAAACACCCGGAAACACCATATATTTT.

The V and J genes are TRBV6-5 and TRBJ2-7, with TRBD2 as a possible D gene (5 bases). V was clipped by 5 bases and J by 7 bases, with 21 bases between them. CDR3 length: 15 amino acids. CDR1 is MNHEY, CDR2 SVGAGI, per germline. The CDR3 reads CASSHTRWRSREQYF. The CDR3 DNA reads TGTGCCAGCAGTCACACCCGGTGGAGGTCTCGAGAGCAGTACTTC.

CDR3 protein: CASSPRDASSNYGYTF. CDR3 nucleotides: TGTGCCAGTAGTCCGAGGGACGCCTCGTCTAACTATGGCTACACCTTC. The V gene is TRBV19, the J gene TRBJ1-2; the D gene is possibly TRBD1 (5 bases). The CDR3 consists of 16 residues. Germline loops: CDR1 LNHDA, CDR2 SQIVND (reference sequence). V lost 5 bases and J 0 bases, leaving 16 bases between the germline ends.

V and J are TRBV19 and TRBJ1-1; D is unclear. The ends were cut back, 3 bases at V and 1 base at J, with 9 bases in the middle. Germline V lookup: CDR1 LNHDA, CDR2 SQIVND (reference sequence). The CDR3 loop spans 14 amino acids. The CDR3 here is CASSIRPGNTEAFF. DNA of the CDR3: TGTGCCAGTAGTATCCGACCGGGGAACACTGAAGCTTTCTTT.

V is TRBV7-2 and J is TRBJ2-1; 10 nucleotides match TRBD2. Trimming cost V 4 bases and J 8 bases; bases outside gene matches: 17. This CDR3 is 18 amino acids long. Germline values: CDR1 SGHTA, CDR2 FQGNSA. Written as DNA, the CDR3 is TGTGCCAGCAGCTCCGAAGCCATCAGCGGGGGGGCTCCCGATGAGCAGTTCTTC. Protein product: CASSSEAISGGAPDEQFF.

The chain couples TRBV5-4 to TRBJ1-4; 7 positions agree with TRBD1. The CDR3 has 15 residues. V dropped 3 bases and J dropped 5; count of bases not matched to a gene: 7. Looked up from germline, CDR1 is SGHNT and CDR2 is YYREEE (reference sequence). The CDR3 DNA reads as TGTGCCAGCAGCTACGCCGGGACAGCAAATGAAAAACTGTTTTTT. Translated: CASSYAGTANEKLFF.

This clone was picked up one time. The chain has TRBV27 and TRBJ2-7, with D tentatively TRBD2 (5 bases). Germline V gene lookup returns CDR1 MNHEY and CDR2 SMNVEV (reference sequence). Trimming removed 3 bases from V and 6 bases from J, with 15 bases in between. The CDR3 totals 14 residues. As DNA, the CDR3 is TGTGCCAGCAGTTTTCCTAGCCCGAGTGGCGAGCAGTACTTC. Its protein is CASSFPSPSGEQYF.

CDR3 in DNA: TGTGCCAGCAGCTCGGACGGGTTGTATGGCTACACCTTC. As protein: CASSSDGLYGYTF. The rearrangement joins TRBV7-2 to TRBJ1-2; D uncertain. Trimming shortened V by 4 bases and J by 5 bases, and 11 bases separated the two germline ends. Germline CDR1 reads SGHTA; CDR2 reads FQGNSA. The CDR3 contains 13 residues.